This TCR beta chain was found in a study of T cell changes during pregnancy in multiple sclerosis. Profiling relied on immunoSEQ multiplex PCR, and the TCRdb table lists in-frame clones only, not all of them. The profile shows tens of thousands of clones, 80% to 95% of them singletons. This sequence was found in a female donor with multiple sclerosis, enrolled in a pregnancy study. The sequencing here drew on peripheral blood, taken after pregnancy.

The chain's CDR3 is CSVTGRMNTEAFF. For the CDR3, the DNA is TGCAGCGTAACAGGACGGATGAACACTGAAGCTTTCTTT. The rearrangement links TRBV29-1 to TRBJ1-1, with a possible D match to TRBD1 (5 bases). Trimming removed 6 bases at V and 0 bases at J, with 11 bases between. Germline CDR1 SQVTM, CDR2 ANQGSEA. This CDR3 has 13 amino acids.